A selection of T cell receptor beta chains follows, all from one sample in a study of shared clonotypes between healthy human individuals. Profiling relied on immunoSEQ multiplex PCR, and the TCRdb table lists in-frame clones only, not all of them. The sample lists roughly 480,000 clones, 79% occurring once. Sequencing was performed on PBMCs. These receptors were obtained from a woman between 40 and 50 years old in good health. Some clones in this sample may be carry-over from other donors' samples. The CDR3 runs from the conserved cysteine through the conserved F or W. A D gene is named only where the DNA matches it firmly. The listing skips clone size in some rows; elsewhere it reads once, few, many or a size class.

V gene	D gene	clone size	J gene	CDR3 protein	CDR3 DNA
TRBV7-3	.	.	TRBJ2-7	CASSLFNSYEQYF	TGTGCCAGCAGCTTGTTCAACTCCTACGAGCAGTACTTC
TRBV28	TRBD1	.	TRBJ2-3	CASSATGWADTQYF	TGTGCCAGCAGCGCGACAGGGTGGGCAGATACGCAGTATTTT
TRBV19	.	.	TRBJ1-5	CASSHQEFYSNQPQHF	TGTGCCAGTAGTCACCAGGAGTTTTATAGCAATCAGCCCCAGCATTTT
TRBV7-9	.	.	TRBJ1-5	CASSLGEGQPQHF	TGTGCCAGCAGCTTAGGGGAGGGCCAGCCCCAGCATTTT
TRBV7-6	.	.	TRBJ2-3	CASSLAIGWPSSTDTQYF	TGTGCCAGCAGCTTAGCCATTGGATGGCCCTCTAGCACAGATACGCAGTATTTT
TRBV7-9	.	.	TRBJ1-1	CASSPAFGYEAFF	TGTGCCAGCAGCCCCGCCTTCGGATATGAAGCTTTCTTT
TRBV2	.	many	TRBJ2-5	CASSLLVSQETQYF	TGTGCCAGCAGCCTCCTGGTCTCCCAAGAGACCCAGTACTTC
TRBV6-4	TRBD1	many	TRBJ1-5	CASSETGGSNQPQHF	TGTGCCAGCAGTGAGACAGGGGGGAGCAATCAGCCCCAGCATTTT
TRBV2	.	.	TRBJ1-3	CASSERGGYGNTIYF	TGTGCCAGCAGTGAAAGGGGGGGTTATGGAAACACCATATATTTT
TRBV13	.	.	TRBJ2-7	CASSLGQMYEQYF	TGTGCCAGCAGCTTAGGGCAGATGTACGAGCAGTACTTC
TRBV27	.	.	TRBJ2-1	CASSWGEWGEQFF	TGTGCCAGCAGTTGGGGGGAGTGGGGTGAGCAGTTCTTC
TRBV5-1	TRBD2	.	TRBJ2-1	CASSFPPGLAGVDEQFF	TGCGCCAGCAGCTTCCCTCCGGGACTAGCGGGAGTAGATGAGCAGTTCTTC
TRBV11-1	.	.	TRBJ2-5	CASSFGRDLAGQKTQYF	TGTGCCAGCAGCTTTGGGCGGGACCTCGCCGGTCAAAAGACCCAGTACTTC